The 18 T cell receptor beta chains given below trace back to one sample, sequenced in a study of TIL therapy for anti-PD-1-resistant metastatic lung cancer. Time point given: pre-treatment sample, taken before nivolumab and TIL therapy. This was the immunoSEQ v3 assay. Some clones are missing from TCRdb's copy, which holds only in-frame ones; the method was immunoSEQ multiplex PCR. The table shows roughly 57,000 clones, with more than 80% occurring only once. The sample was blood, taken at baseline. Receptor source: a person aged 25-85 years with non-small cell lung cancer.

The rearrangement joins TRBV4-1 to TRBJ1-5; weak D call: TRBD1 (6 bases). The CDR3 totals 15 residues. The ends were cut back, 1 base at V and 5 bases at J, with 12 bases in the middle. Looked up from germline, CDR1 is MGHRA and CDR2 is YSYEKL. The CDR3 nucleotides are TGCGCCAGCAGCCAAGTCGGGGGCGGAGATCAGCCCCAGCATTTT. Translation gives CASSQVGGGDQPQHF.

In the case of this clone: Other DNA sequences of this sample code for an identical CDR3. The chain combines TRBV7-2 with TRBJ1-1, with 7 bases identical to TRBD1. CDR1 and CDR2 from the germline V gene are SGHTA and FQGNSA. V lost 5 bases, J lost 4 bases, and 10 bases stayed unmatched. The CDR3 is made up of 15 amino acids. CDR3 residues: CASSLPRTGITEAFF. The CDR3 bases are TGTGCCAGCAGCCTGCCCCGGACAGGAATCACTGAAGCTTTCTTT. The whole variable domain, filled in from reference TRBV7-2 and TRBJ1-1, reads GAGVSQSPSNKVTEKGKDVELRCDPISGHTALYWYRQSLGQGLEFLIYFQGNSAPDKSGLPSDRFSAERTGGSVSTLTIQRTQQEDSAVYLCASSLPRTGITEAFFGQGTRLTVV.

The chain carries TRBV10-3 and TRBJ1-1; D remains ambiguous. Germline CDR1 and CDR2: ENHRY and SYGVKD. Trimming removed 3 bases at V and 0 bases at J, with 8 bases between. The CDR3 spans 14 residues. The CDR3 coding sequence is TGTGCCATCAGTGAAGGTCATTTGAACACTGAAGCTTTCTTT. The encoded protein is CAISEGHLNTEAFF.

This clone was counted a few times. The chain has TRBV5-4 and TRBJ1-4, with TRBD1 matching over 7 bases. The CDR3 extends over 14 amino acids. Germline-derived CDR1 and CDR2 are SGHNT and YYREEE (reference sequence). V lost 3 bases, J lost 2 bases, and 1 base stayed unmatched. CDR3 DNA sequence: TGTGCCAGCAGCTCAGGGGGGACTAATGAAAAACTGTTTTTT. Its translation is CASSSGGTNEKLFF.

This chain joins TRBV6-5 and TRBJ1-5; a possible D gene is TRBD1 (6 bases). V lost 6 bases and J lost 2, with 8 bases in between. CDR1 and CDR2 from the germline V gene are MNHEY and SVGAGI. The CDR3 runs to 13 residues. This CDR3 reads CASRAGGNQPQHF. The CDR3 DNA reads as TGTGCCAGCAGAGCAGGGGGCAATCAGCCCCAGCATTTT.

The rearrangement links TRBV30 to TRBJ1-2; 9 bases map to TRBD1. J was trimmed by 7 bases and V by 3 bases; bases with no gene match: 9. Germline V gene sequence: CDR1 GTSNPN, CDR2 SVGIG (reference sequence). CDR3 size: 14 residues. DNA for the CDR3: TGTGCCTGGAGGACCGACAGGGGGGATTTTGGCTACACCTTC. This encodes CAWRTDRGDFGYTF.

The rearrangement joins TRBV6-5 to TRBJ2-5, with D perhaps assigned TRBD1 or TRBD2 (7 bases each). V lost 7 bases and J lost 5, with 14 bases in between. CDR1 and CDR2 from the germline V gene are MNHEY and SVGAGI. The CDR3 totals 13 residues. CDR3 in amino acids: CASTQGGSETQYF. The CDR3 DNA sequence: TGTGCCAGCACCCAGGGGGGGAGTGAGACCCAGTACTTC.

This rearrangement joins TRBV9 to TRBJ1-3; no clear D. CDR1 SGDLS and CDR2 YYNGEE come from the germline V gene. There are 14 residues in the CDR3. V lost 5 bases and J 0 bases, leaving 9 bases between the germline ends. Here the CDR3 reads CASRGRSSGNTIYF. The CDR3 DNA reads TGTGCCAGCAGAGGCAGAAGCTCTGGAAACACCATATATTTT.

CDR3 sequence: CASRTGPFDTQYF. DNA for the CDR3: TGTGCCAGCAGAACCGGGCCTTTTGATACGCAGTATTTT. The rearrangement uses TRBV6-5 and TRBJ2-3; D is ambiguous. Trimming pared 6 bases from V and 6 bases from J, leaving 13 bases between. Per the germline V gene, CDR1 is MNHEY and CDR2 is SVGAGI. The CDR3 runs to 13 residues.

This chain uses TRBV15 with TRBJ1-5; D may be TRBD1 (6 bases). Germline V gene lookup returns CDR1 LNHNV and CDR2 YYDKDF (reference sequence). V lost 5 bases to trimming and J lost 1 base, with 18 bases between them. This CDR3 has 17 residues. The CDR3 bases are TGTGCCACCAGCGGCCCCTCGGTAGGGGGAAGCAATCAGCCCCAGCATTTT. Translated, it gives CATSGPSVGGSNQPQHF. Combining the CDR3 with reference TRBV15 and TRBJ1-5 gives the whole variable domain DAMVIQNPRYQVTQFGKPVTLSCSQTLNHNVMYWYQQKSSQAPKLLFHYYDKDFNNEADTPDNFQSRRPNTSFCFLDIRSPGLGDTAMYLCATSGPSVGGSNQPQHFGDGTRLSIL.

The chain carries TRBV5-6 and TRBJ1-6, with 7 bases matching TRBD1. The CDR3 is 14 amino acids. Losses at the gene ends were 3 bases for V and 7 bases for J; bases not matched to a gene: 4. Per germline, CDR1 SGHDT and CDR2 YYEEEE. CDR3 residues: CASSSDRENSPLHF. The CDR3 nucleotides are TGTGCCAGCAGCTCAGACAGGGAAAATTCACCCCTCCACTTT.

The chain recombines TRBV7-9 with TRBJ2-3, with 12 bases that match TRBD2. Per germline, CDR1 SEHNR and CDR2 FQNEAQ (reference sequence). The CDR3 contains 18 residues. Trimming took 3 bases from V and 0 from J; bases not matched to a gene: 7. CDR3 nucleotide sequence: TGTGCCAGCAGCTTGGCGCTAGCGGGAGGGTCTAGCACAGATACGCAGTATTTT. Translation gives CASSLALAGGSSTDTQYF.

V and J are TRBV29-1 and TRBJ1-1, with 10 bases lining up with TRBD1. Germline V gives CDR1 SQVTM, CDR2 ANQGSEA. The length of the CDR3 is 13 residues. After removal of 4 bases from V and 1 base from J, the junction contained 0 bases not matched to a gene. DNA of the CDR3: TGCAGCGTTGGGGACAGGGGGAACACTGAAGCTTTCTTT. Translation: CSVGDRGNTEAFF.

The chain is built from TRBV7-3 and TRBJ2-3; possibly TRBD2 for D (5 bases). The germline gives CDR1 SGHTA, CDR2 FQGTGA. Trimming removed 4 bases at V and 5 bases at J, with 10 bases between. The CDR3 is 13 amino acids. As DNA, the CDR3 is TGTGCCAGCAGCTCCGGGGTTCAAGATACGCAGTATTTT. Amino acid sequence: CASSSGVQDTQYF.

This clone has just one count. The chain joins TRBV6-5 to TRBJ2-7; D gene uncertain. In germline, CDR1 is MNHEY, CDR2 SVGAGI. Trimming shortened V by 0 bases and J by 2 bases, and 8 bases separated the two germline ends. The CDR3 length is 14 residues. The CDR3 nucleotides read TGTGCCAGCAGTTACTCAGGGCCGACCTACGAGCAGTACTTC. Its protein is CASSYSGPTYEQYF.

This clone occurred a few times. V and J are TRBV15 and TRBJ2-7; 10 bases align to TRBD1. Losses at the gene ends were 5 bases for V and 2 bases for J; bases not matched to a gene: 9. The CDR3 sequence is 16 residues long. In germline, CDR1 is LNHNV, CDR2 YYDKDF (reference sequence). The DNA of the CDR3 is TGTGCCACCAGCCTTCACGGACAGGGGGGGACCTACGAGCAGTACTTC. Translated: CATSLHGQGGTYEQYF. The whole variable domain, filled in from reference TRBV15 and TRBJ2-7, reads DAMVIQNPRYQVTQFGKPVTLSCSQTLNHNVMYWYQQKSSQAPKLLFHYYDKDFNNEADTPDNFQSRRPNTSFCFLDIRSPGLGDTAMYLCATSLHGQGGTYEQYFGPGTRLTVT.

This clone is a singleton in its sample. J is TRBJ2-1 and V is TRBV7-2, with 10 bases matching TRBD2. V lost 5 bases and J lost 7; bases outside the gene matches: 17. The CDR3 sequence is 18 residues long. Germline lookup yields CDR1 SGHTA and CDR2 FQGNSA. CDR3 sequence (DNA): TGTGCCAGCAGCCCCCGGTCCGGACTAGCGGTAGGGCAGAATGAGCAGTTCTTC. This codes for CASSPRSGLAVGQNEQFF.

V is TRBV4-1 and J is TRBJ2-7; unclear D gene. The CDR3 loop spans 15 amino acids. CDR1 MGHRA and CDR2 YSYEKL come from the germline V gene. Deletions cut 0 bases from V and 0 bases from J, with 9 bases between. CDR3 residues: CASSQEGGGSYEQYF. The CDR3 coding sequence is TGCGCCAGCAGCCAAGAGGGTGGCGGCTCCTACGAGCAGTACTTC.